These T cell receptor beta chains were read from a single sample in a study of shared clonotypes between healthy human individuals. The table came from immunoSEQ multiplex PCR; TCRdb's copy has only in-frame clones and leaves some out. The profile covers a few million clones, with 85% to 95% appearing a single time and approximately 0.39% taken by the ten largest. Sequenced: naive CD4+ T cells from PBMCs. The receptors come from a man between 18 and 35 years old in good health. Some clones in this sample may be carry-over from other donors' samples. Both conserved end residues are trimmed from each CDR3. The order of the fields is V gene, D gene, J gene, CDR3 protein. A D gene is named only where the DNA matches it firmly.

TRBV9	-	TRBJ1-1	ASSVGQGTAF
TRBV5-1	-	TRBJ2-3	ASSKTGATDTQY
TRBV11-2	-	TRBJ1-1	ASSLLSRGARTEAF
TRBV7-9	-	TRBJ2-7	ASSVSLGAYYEQY
TRBV29-1	TRBD1	TRBJ1-1	SVARGSTEAF
TRBV6-5	-	TRBJ2-3	ASSPADRLVRQY
TRBV28	TRBD2	TRBJ2-1	ASSPSGGGSDNEQF
TRBV7-3	TRBD2	TRBJ2-2	ASSALTSGRAEGTGELF
TRBV5-4	-	TRBJ1-5	ASSFPSGTKV
TRBV6-5	TRBD1	TRBJ2-1	ASSRDSNNEQF
TRBV5-4	TRBD1	TRBJ2-4	ASSSGTGGAKNIQY
TRBV18	-	TRBJ1-1	ASSSGTEAF
TRBV5-1	-	TRBJ2-4	ASSLEGALLAKNIQY
TRBV2	-	TRBJ1-4	ASVAQRQKLF
TRBV7-3	-	TRBJ2-3	ASSVDYTDTQY
TRBV2	TRBD2	TRBJ2-5	ASSEWVFGEERDYQETQY
TRBV5-1	-	TRBJ1-1	ASSLLQMNTEAF
TRBV28	-	TRBJ1-5	ASHLRGSGNQPQH
TRBV7-3	TRBD2	TRBJ2-2	ASSFLAGGTGELF
TRBV10-3	TRBD2	-	AISESFRGTSSYEQY
TRBV7-9	-	TRBJ1-3	ASRTFGGAGNTIY
TRBV6-1	TRBD2	TRBJ2-1	ASSESTSGRIRNNEQF